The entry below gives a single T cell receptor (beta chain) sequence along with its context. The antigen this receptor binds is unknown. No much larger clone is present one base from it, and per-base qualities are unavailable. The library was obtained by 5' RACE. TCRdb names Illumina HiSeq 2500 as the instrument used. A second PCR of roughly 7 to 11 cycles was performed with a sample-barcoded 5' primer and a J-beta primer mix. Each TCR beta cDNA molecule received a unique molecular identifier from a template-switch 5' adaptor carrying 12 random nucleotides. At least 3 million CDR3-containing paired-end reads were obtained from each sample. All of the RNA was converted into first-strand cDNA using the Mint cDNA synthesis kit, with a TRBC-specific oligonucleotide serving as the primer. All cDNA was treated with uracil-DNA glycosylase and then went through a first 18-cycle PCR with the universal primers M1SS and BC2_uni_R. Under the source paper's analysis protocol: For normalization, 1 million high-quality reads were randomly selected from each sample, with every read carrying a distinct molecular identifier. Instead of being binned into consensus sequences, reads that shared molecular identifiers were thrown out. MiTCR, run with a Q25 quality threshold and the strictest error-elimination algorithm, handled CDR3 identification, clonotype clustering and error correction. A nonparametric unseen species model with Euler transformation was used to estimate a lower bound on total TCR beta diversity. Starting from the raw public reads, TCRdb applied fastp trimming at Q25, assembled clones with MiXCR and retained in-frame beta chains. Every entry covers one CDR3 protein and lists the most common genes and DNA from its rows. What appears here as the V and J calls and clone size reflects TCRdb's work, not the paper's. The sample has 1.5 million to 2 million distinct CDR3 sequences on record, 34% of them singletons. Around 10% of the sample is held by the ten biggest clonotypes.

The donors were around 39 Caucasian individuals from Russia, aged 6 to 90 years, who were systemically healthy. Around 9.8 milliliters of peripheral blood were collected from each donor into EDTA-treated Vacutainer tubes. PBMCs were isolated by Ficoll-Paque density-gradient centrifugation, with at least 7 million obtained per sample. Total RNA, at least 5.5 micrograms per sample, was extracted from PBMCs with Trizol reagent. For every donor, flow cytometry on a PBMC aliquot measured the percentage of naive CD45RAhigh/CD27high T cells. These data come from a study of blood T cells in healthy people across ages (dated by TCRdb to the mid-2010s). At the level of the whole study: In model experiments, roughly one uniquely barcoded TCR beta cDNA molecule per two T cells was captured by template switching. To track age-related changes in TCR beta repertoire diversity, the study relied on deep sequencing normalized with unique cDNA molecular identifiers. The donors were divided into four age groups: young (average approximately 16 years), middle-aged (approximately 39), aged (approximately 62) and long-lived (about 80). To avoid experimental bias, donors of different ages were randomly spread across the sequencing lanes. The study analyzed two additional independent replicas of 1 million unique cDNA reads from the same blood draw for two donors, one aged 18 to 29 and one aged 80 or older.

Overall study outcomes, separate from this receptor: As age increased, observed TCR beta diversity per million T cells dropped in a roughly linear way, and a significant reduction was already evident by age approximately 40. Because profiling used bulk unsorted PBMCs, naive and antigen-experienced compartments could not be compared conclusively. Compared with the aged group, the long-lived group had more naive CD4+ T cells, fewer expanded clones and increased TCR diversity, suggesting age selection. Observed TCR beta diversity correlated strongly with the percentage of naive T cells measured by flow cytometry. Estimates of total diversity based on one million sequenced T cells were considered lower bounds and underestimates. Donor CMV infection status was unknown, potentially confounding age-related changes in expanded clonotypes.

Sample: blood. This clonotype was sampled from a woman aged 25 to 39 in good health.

This receptor has the CDR3 CSARDPGQPQHF. In nucleotides, the sequence is TGCAGTGCTAGAGATCCAGGCCAGCCCCAGCATTTT. The chain couples TRBV20-1 to TRBJ1-5; a confident D gene designation cannot be given. The CDR3, cysteine through phenylalanine, is 12 amino acids long. The only DNA kept is the CDR3, 36 bases in frame from the first base. The junction shows trimming of 0 bases on V and 7 bases on J, plus 7 bases between the germline ends. As encoded in the germline V gene (reference sequence), CDR1 is DFQATT while CDR2 is SNEGSKA.